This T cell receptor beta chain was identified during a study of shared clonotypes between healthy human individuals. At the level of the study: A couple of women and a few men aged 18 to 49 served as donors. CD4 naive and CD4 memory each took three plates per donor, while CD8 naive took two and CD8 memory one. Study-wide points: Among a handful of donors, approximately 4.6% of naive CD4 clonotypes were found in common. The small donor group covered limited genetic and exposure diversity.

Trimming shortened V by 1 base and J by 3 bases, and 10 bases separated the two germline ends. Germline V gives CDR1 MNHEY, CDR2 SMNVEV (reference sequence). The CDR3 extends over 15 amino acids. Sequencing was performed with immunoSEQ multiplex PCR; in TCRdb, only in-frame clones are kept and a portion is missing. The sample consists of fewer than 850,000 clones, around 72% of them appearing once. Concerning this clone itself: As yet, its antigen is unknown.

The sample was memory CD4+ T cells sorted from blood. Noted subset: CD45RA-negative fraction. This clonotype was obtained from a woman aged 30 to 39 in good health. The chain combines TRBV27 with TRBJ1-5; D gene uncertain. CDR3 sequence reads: CASSLWRADNQPQHF. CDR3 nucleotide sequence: TGTGCCAGCAGTTTATGGCGGGCGGACAATCAGCCCCAGCATTTT.